This T cell receptor (beta chain) was observed in a study of T cell responses to AZD1222 COVID-19 vaccine. Deletions cut 4 bases from V and 10 bases from J, with 14 bases between. Germline V gene data show CDR1 as MDHEN and CDR2 as SYDVKM. CDR3 length equals 14 residues. Method: immunoSEQ multiplex PCR; TCRdb's copy keeps in-frame clones and lacks some. The sample lists about 120,000 clones, approximately 92% occurring once. On this clone itself: The antigen remains unidentified.

Study outcomes and limitations: Targets within unmutated variant regions were reportedly found for nearly half of spike-specific TCRs. The CD4 TCRs associated with vaccination extended across spike and predominated at 160-218 and 743-854.

The receptor was derived from an adult in good health. This rearrangement joins TRBV28 to TRBJ1-6, with D possibly being TRBD1 (5 bases). The material was peripheral blood, obtained on day 0 of AZD1222 vaccination. CDR3: CASSSRQPPSPLHF. Written as DNA, the CDR3 is TGTGCCAGCAGTTCAAGACAGCCACCCTCACCCCTCCACTTT.